This T cell receptor beta chain was documented in a study of regulatory dendritic cells for organ transplantation (TCRdb year 2017). For the wider study: To make regulatory dendritic cells, monocytes were cultured with vitamin D3 on days 0 and 4 and with IL-10 on day 4. Sorted naive and memory CD4+ and CD8+ T cells had their TCRbeta repertoires sequenced both before and after allostimulation with either regulatory or mature dendritic cells. To evaluate the response of the DCs to a potent maturation-inducing agent, LPS was added to DC cultures on day 6.

Sorted T cell subsets were CFSE-labeled and co-cultured for roughly five days with allogeneic regulatory or mature dendritic cells at a 1:10 DC:T ratio. Naive T cells were sorted as CD45RA+ and memory T cells as CD45RO+ CD4+ or CD8+ cells by FACS. The T cells used for TCR sequencing were obtained from two healthy control subjects. The Qiagen DNeasy Blood & Tissue Kit was used for extraction of genomic DNA. Multiplexed two-step PCR with Vbeta-specific forward primers and Jbeta-specific reverse primers was used to amplify TCRbeta CDR3 regions. Through the immunoSEQ service, TCRbeta libraries were sequenced on an Illumina instrument. The original pipeline was this. IMGT annotation was used to assign V, D and J genes, and synthetic CDR3 analogues were used to correct counts for multiplex PCR bias. In the immunoSEQ Analyzer, repertoire clonality was calculated as one minus normalized Shannon entropy. Clonal expansion was defined using Fisher's exact test with Benjamini-Hochberg false discovery rate control and a two-tailed threshold of P<0.01. The source is immuneACCESS, and TCRdb retained only in-frame sequences with V and J called. Part of the clones is not carried over; for the studies checked, unresolved V genes explain less than half of this, and the remainder is unexplained. Clone size and the V and J calls come from that table; the DNA yielded D and trimming. The sample has around 21,000 clones on record, 85% of them singletons. The ten largest clonotypes hold 0.26% of the sample.

Inclusive of the bounding cysteine and phenylalanine, the CDR3 is 15 residues long. CDR3 DNA only is kept here, 45 bases in frame from base 1. CDR1 and CDR2 are drawn from the germline V gene: KGHSH, LQKENI. Germline trimming: 6 bases from V, 2 bases from J; junction bases outside gene matches: 8. Overall results and qualifications from the work: Expansion of memory CD8+ clones was induced by allostimulation in both subjects, but more limited expansion appeared to be induced by regulatory dendritic cells than by mature dendritic cells. Repertoires were highly diverse in naive CD4+ and CD8+ T cells, less diverse in memory cells, and most oligoclonal in memory CD8+ cells. Sequencing was done in only two subjects, and the authors reported considerable heterogeneity between individuals in the alloreactive memory CD8+ T cell pool. Of the resting subsets, the one holding the most alloreactive TCR clonotypes was memory CD8+ T cells.

Details on this clone: There is no known antigen for this receptor. Nothing much larger sits one base from this clone, and base qualities are not available.

The V and J segments used are TRBV18 and TRBJ2-3, and 7 junction bases match TRBD1. Sequencing input: naive CD4+ T cells from blood cultured with dendritic cells. The cell subset or site label corresponds to: CD45RA+ naive T cells. This receptor was identified in a human donor in good health. The CDR3 protein: CASSGRQGYTDTQYF. The DNA sequence is as follows: TGTGCCAGCTCCGGACGACAGGGTTACACAGATACGCAGTATTTT. The full variable domain, with segments outside the CDR3 supplied by the reference TRBV18 and TRBJ2-3 proteins, appears as NAGVMQNPRHLVRRRGQEARLRCSPMKGHSHVYWYRQLPEEGLKFMVYLQKENIIDESGMPKERFSAEFPKEGPSILRIQQVVRGDSAAYFCASSGRQGYTDTQYFGPGTRLTVL.